This TCR beta chain was recorded in a study of blood T cell repertoires in COVID-19. At the level of the study: From the United States, Italy and Spain came samples of acute and convalescent COVID-19. T cells, B-cell-depleted T cells, or PBMCs supplied cDNA or gDNA.

As processed by the authors: How many nucleated cells were present was estimated from reference gene primer amplification. The table came from immunoSEQ multiplex PCR; TCRdb's copy has only in-frame clones and leaves some out. The V and J calls and clone size come from that table; D and trimming were worked out from the DNA. The data show about 230,000 clones, 70% to 90% seen once. The Seattle patients, enrolled during active infection, were followed longitudinally. Germline V gives CDR1 GTSNPN, CDR2 SVGIG (reference sequence). This CDR3 is built from 16 residues. V trimming: 0 bases; J trimming: 3 bases; junction bases outside the gene matches: 6.

The sequenced material came from peripheral blood. The TCR comes from a man aged 45-65 years with COVID-19, enrolled during active disease. The rearrangement joins TRBV30 to TRBJ2-2, with 8 bases identical to TRBD1. The CDR3 loop is CAWSVVAGGYTGELFF. The CDR3 region has the DNA TGTGCCTGGAGTGTAGTCGCAGGGGGCTACACCGGGGAGCTGTTTTTT. The whole variable domain, remainder taken from reference TRBV30 and TRBJ2-2, is SQTIHQWPATLVQPVGSPLSLECTVEGTSNPNLYWYRQAAGRGLQLLFYSVGIGQISSEVPQNLSASRPQDRQFILSSKKLLLSDSGFYLCAWSVVAGGYTGELFFGEGSRLTVL.